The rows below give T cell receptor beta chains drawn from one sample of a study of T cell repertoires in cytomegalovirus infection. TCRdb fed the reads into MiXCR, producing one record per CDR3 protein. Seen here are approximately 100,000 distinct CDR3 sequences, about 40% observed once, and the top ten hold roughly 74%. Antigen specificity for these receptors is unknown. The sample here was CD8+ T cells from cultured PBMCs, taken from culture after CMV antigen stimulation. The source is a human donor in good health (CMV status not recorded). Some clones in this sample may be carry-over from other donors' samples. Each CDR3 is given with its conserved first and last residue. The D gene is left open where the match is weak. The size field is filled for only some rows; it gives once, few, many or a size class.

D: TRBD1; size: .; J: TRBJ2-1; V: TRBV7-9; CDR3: CASSGDRGEQFF; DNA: TGTGCCAGCAGCGGAGACAGGGGCGAGCAGTTCTTC
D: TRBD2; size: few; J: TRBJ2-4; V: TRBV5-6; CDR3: CASSYGSGGNIQYF; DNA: TGTGCCAGCAGCTACGGGTCGGGGGGGAACATTCAGTACTTC
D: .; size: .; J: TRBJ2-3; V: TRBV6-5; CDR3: CASSEDRSLVADTQYF; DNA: TGTGCCAGCAGTGAAGATCGCAGCCTAGTAGCAGATACGCAGTATTTT
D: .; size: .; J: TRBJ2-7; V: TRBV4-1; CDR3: CASSQVEDYEQYF; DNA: TGCGCCAGCAGCCAAGTGGAAGACTACGAGCAGTACTTC
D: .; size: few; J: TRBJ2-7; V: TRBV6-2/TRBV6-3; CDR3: CASESVQGTNYEQYF; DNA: TGTGCCAGCGAGTCGGTCCAGGGGACAAACTACGAGCAGTACTTC
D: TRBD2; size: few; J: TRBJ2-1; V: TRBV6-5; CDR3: CASSYTLLAGGMDEQFF; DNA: TGTGCCAGCAGTTACACTCTACTAGCGGGGGGCATGGATGAGCAGTTCTTC
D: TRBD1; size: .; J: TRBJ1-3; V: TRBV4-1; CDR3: CASSHGQAEGHTIYF; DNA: TGCGCCAGCAGCCACGGACAGGCAGAGGGGCACACCATATATTTT
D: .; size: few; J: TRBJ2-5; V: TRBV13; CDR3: CASTGLQETQYF; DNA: TGTGCCAGTACAGGGCTCCAAGAGACCCAGTACTTC
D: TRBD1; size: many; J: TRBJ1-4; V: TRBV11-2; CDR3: CASSLGLTRDRGQTNEKLFF; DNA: TGTGCCAGCAGCTTAGGTTTGACCCGGGACAGGGGACAAACTAATGAAAAACTGTTTTTT
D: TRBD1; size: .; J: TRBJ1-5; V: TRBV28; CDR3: CASSFQGEYQPQHF; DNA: TGTGCCAGCAGTTTCCAGGGGGAGTATCAGCCCCAGCATTTT
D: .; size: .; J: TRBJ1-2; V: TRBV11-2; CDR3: CASSPTGPYGYTF; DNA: TGTGCCAGCAGCCCGACAGGACCATATGGCTACACCTTC
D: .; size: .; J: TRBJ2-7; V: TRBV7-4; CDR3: CASSPGPVDEQYF; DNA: TGTGCCAGCAGCCCGGGTCCCGTGGACGAGCAGTACTTC
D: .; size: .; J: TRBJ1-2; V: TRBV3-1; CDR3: CASSQEPENYGYTF; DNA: TGTGCCAGCAGCCAAGAACCCGAAAACTATGGCTACACCTTC
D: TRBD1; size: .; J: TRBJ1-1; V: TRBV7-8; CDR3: CASSFADRVRDTEAFF; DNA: TGTGCCAGCAGCTTTGCCGACAGGGTCAGGGACACTGAAGCTTTCTTT
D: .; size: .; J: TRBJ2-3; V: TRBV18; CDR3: CASSPRLDTQYF; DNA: TGTGCCAGCTCACCAAGGTTAGATACGCAGTATTTT
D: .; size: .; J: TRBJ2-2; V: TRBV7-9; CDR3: CASSTEGASGGELFF; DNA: TGTGCCAGCAGTACCGAAGGGGCGTCGGGCGGGGAGCTGTTTTTT
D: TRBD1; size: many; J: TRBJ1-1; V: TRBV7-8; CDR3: CASSPGQGSNAEAFF; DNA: TGTGCCAGCAGCCCGGGACAGGGAAGTAATGCTGAAGCTTTCTTT
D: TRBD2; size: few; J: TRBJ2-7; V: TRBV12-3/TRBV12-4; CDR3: CASRWGGSYEQYF; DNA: TGTGCCAGCAGATGGGGAGGGAGCTACGAGCAGTACTTC
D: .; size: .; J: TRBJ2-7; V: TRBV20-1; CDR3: CSARDPDSLSYEQYF; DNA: TGCAGTGCTAGAGATCCCGACAGCTTATCCTACGAGCAGTACTTC
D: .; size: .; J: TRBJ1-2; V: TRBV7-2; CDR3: CASSPRWGGYTF; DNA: TGTGCCAGCAGCCCACGGTGGGGTGGCTACACCTTC
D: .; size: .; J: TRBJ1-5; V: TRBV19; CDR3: CASSIYGSQPQHF; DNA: TGTGCCAGTAGTATTTATGGAAGTCAGCCCCAGCATTTT
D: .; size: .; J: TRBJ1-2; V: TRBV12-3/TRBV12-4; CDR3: CASSQPFNYGYTF; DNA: TGTGCCAGCAGCCAACCTTTTAACTATGGCTACACCTTC
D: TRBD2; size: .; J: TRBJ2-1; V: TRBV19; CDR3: CASSPSGGPHNEQFF; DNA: TGTGCCAGTAGTCCTAGCGGGGGGCCACACAATGAGCAGTTCTTC
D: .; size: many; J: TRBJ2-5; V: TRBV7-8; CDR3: CASSLETQYF; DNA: TGTGCCAGCAGCTTAGAGACCCAGTACTTC
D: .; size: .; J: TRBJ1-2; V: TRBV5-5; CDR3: CASSLGLEGIYGYTF; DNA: TGTGCCAGCAGCTTGGGCTTAGAGGGGATATATGGCTACACCTTC
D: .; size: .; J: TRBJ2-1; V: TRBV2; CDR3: CASNPTRADEQFF; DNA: TGTGCCAGCAACCCGACCAGAGCGGATGAGCAGTTCTTC
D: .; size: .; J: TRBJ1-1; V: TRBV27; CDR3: CASSLSGLGTEAFF; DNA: TGTGCCAGCAGTTTGTCAGGGTTGGGGACTGAAGCTTTCTTT
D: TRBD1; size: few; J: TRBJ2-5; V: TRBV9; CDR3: CASSVNPKGALSETQYF; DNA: TGTGCCAGCAGCGTAAACCCCAAGGGGGCTCTTTCAGAGACCCAGTACTTC
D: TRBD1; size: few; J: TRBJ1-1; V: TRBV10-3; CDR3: CAISDPGGDTEAFF; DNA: TGTGCCATCAGTGACCCAGGGGGGGACACTGAAGCTTTCTTT
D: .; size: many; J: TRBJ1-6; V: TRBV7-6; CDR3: CASSLDGTNSPLHF; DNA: TGTGCCAGCAGTCTTGACGGGACCAATTCACCCCTCCACTTT
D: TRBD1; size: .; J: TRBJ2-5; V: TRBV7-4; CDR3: CASSKWTGDETQYF; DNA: TGTGCCAGCAGCAAGTGGACAGGGGACGAGACCCAGTACTTC
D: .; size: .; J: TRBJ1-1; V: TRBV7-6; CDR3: CASSPKVVTEAFF; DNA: TGTGCCAGCAGCCCCAAGGTGGTCACTGAAGCTTTCTTT
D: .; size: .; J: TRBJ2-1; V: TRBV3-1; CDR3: CASSQGYGGADEQFF; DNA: TGTGCCAGCAGCCAAGGGTATGGGGGGGCCGATGAGCAGTTCTTC
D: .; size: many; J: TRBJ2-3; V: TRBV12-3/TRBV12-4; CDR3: CASSFPSSDTQYF; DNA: TGTGCCAGCAGTTTCCCTAGTTCCGATACGCAGTATTTT
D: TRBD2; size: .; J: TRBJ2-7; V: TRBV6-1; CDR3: CASSELAGGPLEQYF; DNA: TGTGCCAGCAGTGAATTGGCGGGGGGGCCGCTCGAGCAGTACTTC
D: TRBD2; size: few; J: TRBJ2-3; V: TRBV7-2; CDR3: CASSTRRASGGATDTQYF; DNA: TGTGCCAGCAGCACCCGGAGGGCTAGCGGGGGGGCCACAGATACGCAGTATTTT
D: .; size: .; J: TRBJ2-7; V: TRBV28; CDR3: CASRDRSLHEQYF; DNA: TGTGCCAGCCGGGACCGATCCCTGCACGAGCAGTACTTC
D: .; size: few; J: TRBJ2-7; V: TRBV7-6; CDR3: CASSLGPGSPPDEQYF; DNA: TGTGCCAGCAGCTTAGGCCCGGGGTCCCCACCCGACGAGCAGTACTTC
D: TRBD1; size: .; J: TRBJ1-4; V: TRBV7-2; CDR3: CASSLSGGFTNEKLFF; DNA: TGTGCCAGCAGCTTATCAGGGGGCTTCACTAATGAAAAACTGTTTTTT
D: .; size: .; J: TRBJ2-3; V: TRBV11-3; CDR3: CASSVYREDTQYF; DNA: TGTGCCAGCAGCGTGTACAGGGAAGATACGCAGTATTTT
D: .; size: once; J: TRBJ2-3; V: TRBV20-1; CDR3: CSARAEPTYTQYF; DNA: TGCAGTGCTAGAGCAGAACCCACATATACGCAGTATTTT
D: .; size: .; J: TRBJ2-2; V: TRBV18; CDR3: CASSPPTYTGELFF; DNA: TGTGCCAGCTCACCACCGACCTATACCGGGGAGCTGTTTTTT
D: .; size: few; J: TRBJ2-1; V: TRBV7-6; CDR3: CASSSLDHEQFF; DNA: TGTGCCAGCAGCTCCTTAGATCATGAGCAGTTCTTC
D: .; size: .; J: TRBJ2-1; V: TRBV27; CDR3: CASSFLGLEQFF; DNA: TGTGCCAGCAGTTTCCTGGGGCTTGAGCAGTTCTTC
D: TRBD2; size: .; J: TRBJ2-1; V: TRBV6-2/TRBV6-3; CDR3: CATSGTSVPQGSYNEQFF; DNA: TGTGCCACCTCCGGGACTAGCGTCCCCCAGGGCTCCTACAATGAGCAGTTCTTC
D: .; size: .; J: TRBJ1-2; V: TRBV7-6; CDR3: CASSPSRGWGRYGYTF; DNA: TGTGCCAGCAGCCCCTCTCGGGGGTGGGGGAGGTATGGCTACACCTTC
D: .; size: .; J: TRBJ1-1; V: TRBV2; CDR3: CASQRETEAFF; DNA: TGTGCCAGCCAGAGAGAGACTGAAGCTTTCTTT
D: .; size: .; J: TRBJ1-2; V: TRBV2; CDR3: CASSPWGSDGYTF; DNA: TGTGCCAGCAGTCCTTGGGGTAGCGATGGCTACACCTTC
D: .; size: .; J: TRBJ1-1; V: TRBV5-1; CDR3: CASSLGTGDAEAFF; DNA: TGCGCCAGCAGCTTAGGGACGGGGGATGCTGAAGCTTTCTTT
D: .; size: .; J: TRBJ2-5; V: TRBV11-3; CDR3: CASSKSGFQETQYF; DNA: TGTGCCAGCAGCAAGAGTGGTTTCCAAGAGACCCAGTACTTC
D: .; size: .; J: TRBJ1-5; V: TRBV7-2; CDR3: CASSPKSRDNQPQHF; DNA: TGTGCCAGCAGCCCAAAGTCCAGGGACAATCAGCCCCAGCATTTT
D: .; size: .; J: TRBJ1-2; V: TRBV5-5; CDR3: CASSFDDLYGYTF; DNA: TGTGCCAGCAGCTTCGACGACCTCTATGGCTACACCTTC
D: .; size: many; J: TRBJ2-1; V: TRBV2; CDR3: CASSESRDNEQFF; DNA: TGTGCCAGCAGTGAAAGCAGAGACAATGAGCAGTTCTTC
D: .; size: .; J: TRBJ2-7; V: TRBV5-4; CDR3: CASSFLGSPLPEQYF; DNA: TGTGCCAGCAGCTTCTTGGGAAGCCCTCTCCCCGAGCAGTACTTC
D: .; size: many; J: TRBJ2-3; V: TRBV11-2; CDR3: CASSPFGGATTDTQYF; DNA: TGTGCCAGCAGCCCATTTGGGGGGGCGACCACAGATACGCAGTATTTT
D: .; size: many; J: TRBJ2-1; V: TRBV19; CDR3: CASTRLWGEYNEQFF; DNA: TGTGCCAGTACTCGCCTGTGGGGGGAGTACAATGAGCAGTTCTTC
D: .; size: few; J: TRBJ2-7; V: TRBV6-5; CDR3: CASSYSTGGHEQYF; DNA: TGTGCCAGCAGTTACTCGACTGGCGGCCACGAGCAGTACTTC